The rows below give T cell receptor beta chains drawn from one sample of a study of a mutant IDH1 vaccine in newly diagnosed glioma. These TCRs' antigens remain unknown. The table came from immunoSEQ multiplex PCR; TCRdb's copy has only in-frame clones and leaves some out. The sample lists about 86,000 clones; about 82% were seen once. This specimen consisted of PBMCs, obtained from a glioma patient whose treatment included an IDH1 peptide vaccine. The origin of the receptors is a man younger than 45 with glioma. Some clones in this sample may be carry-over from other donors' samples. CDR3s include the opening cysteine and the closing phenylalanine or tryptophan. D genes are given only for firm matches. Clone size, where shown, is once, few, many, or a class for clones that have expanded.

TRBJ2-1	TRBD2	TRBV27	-	CASTLTSGSHNEQFF	TGTGCCAGCACCCTGACTAGCGGGTCACACAATGAGCAGTTCTTC
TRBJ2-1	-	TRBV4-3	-	CASSQGLSYNEQFF	TGCGCCAGCAGCCAAGGGTTGTCGTACAATGAGCAGTTCTTC
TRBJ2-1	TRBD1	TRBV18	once	CASSQLGQGSSYNEQFF	TGTGCCAGCTCACAGCTAGGACAGGGCAGCTCCTACAATGAGCAGTTCTTC
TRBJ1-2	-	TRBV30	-	CAWGSQQLLGYTF	TGTGCCTGGGGTAGCCAGCAACTACTAGGCTACACCTTC
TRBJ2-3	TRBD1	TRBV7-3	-	CASSSGQTDTQYF	TGTGCCAGCAGCTCGGGACAGACAGATACGCAGTATTTT
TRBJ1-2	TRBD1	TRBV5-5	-	CASSAGGQGYGYTF	TGTGCCAGCAGCGCGGGCGGACAGGGCTATGGCTACACCTTC
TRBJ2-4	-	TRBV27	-	CASSGWGAKNIQYF	TGTGCCAGCAGTGGATGGGGAGCCAAAAACATTCAGTACTTC
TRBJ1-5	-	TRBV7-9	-	CASSLIQGPQHF	TGTGCCAGCAGCTTAATACAGGGTCCCCAGCATTTT
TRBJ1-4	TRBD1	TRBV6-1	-	CASSERRGTGVEKLFF	TGTGCCAGCAGTGAAAGGAGGGGGACAGGGGTTGAAAAACTGTTTTTT
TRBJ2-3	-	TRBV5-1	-	CASSLVGDASTDTQYF	TGCGCCAGCAGCTTGGTCGGGGATGCTAGCACAGATACGCAGTATTTT
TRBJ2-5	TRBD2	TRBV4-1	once	CASSQGLAGGETQYF	TGCGCCAGCAGCCAAGGGCTAGCGGGGGGAGAGACCCAGTACTTC
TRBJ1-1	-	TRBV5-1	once	CASSLAVGREAFF	TGCGCCAGCAGCTTGGCCGTCGGGCGTGAAGCTTTCTTT
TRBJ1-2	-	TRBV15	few	CATSRDVGGYGYTF	TGTGCCACCAGCAGAGATGTGGGTGGATATGGCTACACCTTC
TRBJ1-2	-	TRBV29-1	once	CSADQEGTSYGYTF	TGCAGCGCCGATCAGGAGGGGACTTCCTATGGCTACACCTTC
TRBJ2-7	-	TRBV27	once	CASSFGNTYEQYF	TGTGCCAGCAGTTTTGGTAATACCTACGAGCAGTACTTC
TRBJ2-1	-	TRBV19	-	CASSIEWAGLTEQFF	TGTGCCAGTAGTATCGAGTGGGCAGGGCTAACTGAGCAGTTCTTC
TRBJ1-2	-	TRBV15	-	CATSLVSNYGYTF	TGTGCCACCAGTTTAGTTAGTAACTATGGCTACACCTTC
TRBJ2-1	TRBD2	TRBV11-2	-	CASSFMVTSGFSYNEQFF	TGTGCCAGCAGTTTTATGGTTACTAGCGGTTTCTCCTACAATGAGCAGTTCTTC
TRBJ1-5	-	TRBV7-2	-	CASSLGGLSNQPQHF	TGTGCCAGCAGCTTAGGGGGCCTAAGCAATCAGCCCCAGCATTTT
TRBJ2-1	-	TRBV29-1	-	CSVVPGVHQFF	TGCAGCGTTGTTCCGGGGGTCCATCAGTTCTTC
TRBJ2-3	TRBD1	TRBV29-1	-	CSVAGTGGAKGTDTQYF	TGCAGCGTTGCTGGGACAGGGGGCGCGAAGGGCACAGATACGCAGTATTTT
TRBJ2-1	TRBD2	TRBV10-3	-	CAISGLADLGNNEQFF	TGTGCCATCAGTGGCCTAGCGGATCTCGGCAACAATGAGCAGTTCTTC
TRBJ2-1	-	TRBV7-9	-	CASSLEAGASRNEQFF	TGTGCCAGCAGCTTAGAGGCCGGGGCCTCCCGGAATGAGCAGTTCTTC
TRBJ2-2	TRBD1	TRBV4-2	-	CASSQDPGGPGELFF	TGTGCCAGCAGCCAAGATCCAGGGGGCCCCGGGGAGCTGTTTTTT
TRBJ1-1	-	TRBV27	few	CASSFGREGEAFF	TGTGCCAGCAGTTTTGGGCGTGAAGGTGAAGCTTTCTTT
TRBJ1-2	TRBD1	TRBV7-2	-	CASSLEGTGMQGYTF	TGTGCCAGTAGCTTAGAAGGGACAGGGATGCAGGGCTACACCTTC
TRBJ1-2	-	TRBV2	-	CASRGTIYGYTF	TGTGCCAGCAGAGGGACCATCTATGGCTACACCTTC
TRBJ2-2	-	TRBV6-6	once	CASSYGSGVTGELFF	TGTGCCAGCAGTTACGGGTCAGGGGTCACCGGGGAGCTGTTTTTT
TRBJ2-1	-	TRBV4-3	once	CASSQDLSRGSPYGEQFF	TGCGCCAGCAGCCAAGATTTAAGCAGGGGTAGTCCCTACGGTGAGCAGTTCTTC
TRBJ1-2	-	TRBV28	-	CASRLRENYGYTF	TGTGCCAGCAGACTCCGGGAAAACTATGGCTACACCTTC
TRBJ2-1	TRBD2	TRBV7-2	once	CATSLAGIVYNEQFF	TGTGCCACATCACTAGCGGGGATTGTGTACAATGAGCAGTTCTTC
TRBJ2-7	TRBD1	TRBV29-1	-	CSVKRTGTIHEQYF	TGCAGCGTTAAACGGACAGGGACGATCCACGAGCAGTACTTC
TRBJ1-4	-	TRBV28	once	CASSLPGTQGEKLFF	TGTGCCAGCAGCCTCCCGGGCACCCAAGGGGAAAAACTGTTTTTT
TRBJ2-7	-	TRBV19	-	CASSYGPASYEQYF	TGTGCCAGTAGCTACGGACCCGCCTCCTACGAGCAGTACTTC
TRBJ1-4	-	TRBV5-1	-	CASSSQGEKLFF	TGCGCCAGCAGCTCGCAGGGGGAAAAACTGTTTTTT
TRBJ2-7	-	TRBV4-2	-	CASSQSGNEQYF	TGTGCCAGCAGCCAGTCCGGAAACGAGCAGTACTTC
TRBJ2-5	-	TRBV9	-	CASSVEQQETQYF	TGTGCCAGCAGCGTAGAACAGCAAGAGACCCAGTACTTC
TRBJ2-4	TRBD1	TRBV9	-	CASSGLDRGAKNIQYF	TGTGCCAGCAGCGGATTAGACAGGGGAGCCAAAAACATTCAGTACTTC
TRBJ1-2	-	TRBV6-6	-	CASKENNYGYTF	TGTGCCAGCAAGGAGAACAACTATGGCTACACCTTC
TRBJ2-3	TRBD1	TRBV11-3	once	CASSRTGGSGDTQYF	TGTGCCAGCAGTCGGACAGGGGGAAGTGGCGATACGCAGTATTTT
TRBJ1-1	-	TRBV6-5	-	CASSSPVLLEAFF	TGTGCCAGCAGCTCGCCCGTCTTACTAGAAGCTTTCTTT
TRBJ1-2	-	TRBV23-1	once	CASSQSKVSYGYTF	TGCGCCAGCAGTCAATCTAAGGTTTCTTATGGCTACACCTTC
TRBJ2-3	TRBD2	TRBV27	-	CASSPRASGDTQYF	TGTGCCAGCAGTCCACGGGCTAGCGGAGATACGCAGTATTTT
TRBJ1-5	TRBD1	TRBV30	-	CAWRTTGGNQPQHF	TGTGCCTGGAGGACTACAGGGGGTAATCAGCCCCAGCATTTT
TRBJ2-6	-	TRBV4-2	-	CASSPQLANVLTF	TGTGCCAGCAGCCCACAGCTGGCCAACGTCCTGACTTTC